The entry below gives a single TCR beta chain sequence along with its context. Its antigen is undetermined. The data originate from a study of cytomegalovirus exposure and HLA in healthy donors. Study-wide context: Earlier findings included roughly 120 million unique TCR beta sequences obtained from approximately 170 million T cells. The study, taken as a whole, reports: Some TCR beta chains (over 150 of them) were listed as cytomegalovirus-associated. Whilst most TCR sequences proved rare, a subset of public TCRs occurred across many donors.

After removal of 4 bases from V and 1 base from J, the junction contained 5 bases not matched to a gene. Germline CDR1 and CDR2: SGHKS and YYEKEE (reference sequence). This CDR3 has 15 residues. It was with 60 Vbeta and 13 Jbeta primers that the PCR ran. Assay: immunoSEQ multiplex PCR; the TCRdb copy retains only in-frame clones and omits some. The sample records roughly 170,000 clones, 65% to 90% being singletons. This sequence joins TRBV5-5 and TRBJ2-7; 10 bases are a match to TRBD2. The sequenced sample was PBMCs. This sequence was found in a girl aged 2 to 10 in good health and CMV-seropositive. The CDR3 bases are TGTGCCAGCAGCCTCGGGACTAGCGCATCCTACGAGCAGTACTTC. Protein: CASSLGTSASYEQYF. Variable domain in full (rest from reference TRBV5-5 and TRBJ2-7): DAGVTQSPTHLIKTRGQQVTLRCSPISGHKSVSWYQQVLGQGPQFIFQYYEKEERGRGNFPDRFSARQFPNYSSELNVNALLLGDSALYLCASSLGTSASYEQYFGPGTRLTVT.